The 31 T cell receptor beta chains listed next were all sequenced from one sample in a study of blood T cell repertoires in COVID-19. Here immunoSEQ multiplex PCR was the method, and the copy in TCRdb shows in-frame clones only, minus some. The profile covers 110,000 or so clones, with about four fifths appearing a single time and around 8% taken by the ten largest. The sample taken for sequencing was peripheral blood. The origin of the receptors is a woman aged 40 to 55 with acute or convalescent COVID-19.

V usage is TRBV5-8 and J usage is TRBJ2-7; 13 bases align to TRBD2. Germline CDR1 and CDR2: SGHTS and YDEGEE. The CDR3 has 14 residues. V lost 3 bases, J lost 3 bases, and 0 bases stayed unmatched. CDR3 sequence reads: CASSWTSGGYEQYF. The CDR3 bases are TGTGCCAGCAGCTGGACTAGCGGGGGCTACGAGCAGTACTTC. The whole variable domain, remainder taken from reference TRBV5-8 and TRBJ2-7, is EAGVTQSPTHLIKTRGQQATLRCSPISGHTSVYWYQQALGLGLQFLLWYDEGEERNRGNFPPRFSGRQFPNYSSELNVNALELEDSALYLCASSWTSGGYEQYFGPGTRLTVT.

The V gene is TRBV11-2, the J gene TRBJ1-1, with 10 bases aligning to TRBD1. The germline V gene encodes CDR1 SGHAT and CDR2 FQNNGV. With V trimmed by 5 bases and J by 4 bases, 7 bases remained unmatched. The CDR3 spans 15 residues. The CDR3 region has the DNA TGTGCCAGCAGCATTGGGACAGGGGTGGGCACTGAAGCTTTCTTT. This translates into CASSIGTGVGTEAFF.

This chain joins TRBV9 and TRBJ1-6; D not certain. Deletions cut 0 bases from V and 13 bases from J, with 11 bases between. The CDR3 contains 13 residues. CDR1 and CDR2 (germline): SGDLS, YYNGEE. The CDR3 loop reads CASSVDLEEPLHF. Written as DNA, the CDR3 is TGTGCCAGCAGCGTAGATCTGGAGGAGCCCCTCCACTTT.

This sequence joins TRBV7-3 and TRBJ1-1; D gene ambiguous. There are 13 residues in the CDR3. CDR1 is SGHTA, CDR2 FQGTGA, per germline. Trimming left V 9 bases short and J 1 base short, with 12 bases between. CDR3 protein: CASRREQNTEAFF. The CDR3 DNA reads TGTGCCAGTAGGAGGGAGCAGAACACTGAAGCTTTCTTT.

The CDR3 nucleotides are TGCGCCAGCAGCTTGGTAGAGGGGGTTAGGGAAAAACTGTTTTTT. This translates into CASSLVEGVREKLFF. The gene calls are TRBV5-1 and TRBJ1-4, with D tentatively TRBD1 (6 bases). The V gene lost 0 bases and the J gene lost 8 bases, with 14 bases spanning the gap. The germline gives CDR1 SGHRS, CDR2 YFSETQ. This CDR3 has 15 amino acids.

V usage is TRBV7-2 and J usage is TRBJ1-1; 7 nucleotides line up with TRBD1. The trim removed 5 bases at V and 1 base at J, leaving 7 bases unmatched. The CDR3 consists of 15 residues. Germline assignment: CDR1 SGHTA and CDR2 FQGNSA. The DNA of the CDR3 is TGTGCCAGCAGCGCAGGGGGTGGAGGGAACACTGAAGCTTTCTTT. Its protein product is CASSAGGGGNTEAFF.

The V call is TRBV20-1, the J call TRBJ1-1, with no clear D. CDR3 size: 11 residues. The V end was cut by 7 bases, the J end by 0 bases, with 6 bases between. The germline CDR1 and CDR2 sequences are DFQATT and SNEGSKA (reference sequence). CDR3 bases: TGCAGTGGGCTTTTGAACACTGAAGCTTTCTTT. Its translation is CSGLLNTEAFF.

The chain uses TRBV7-3 and TRBJ2-1; the D gene is possibly TRBD2 (5 bases). There are 13 residues in the CDR3. Trimming stripped 3 bases from V and 8 bases from J, with 11 bases between. The germline gives CDR1 SGHTA, CDR2 FQGTGA. The CDR3 nucleotides are TGTGCCAGCAGCTTGGGAGTCCTAGATGAGCAGTTCTTC. It translates to CASSLGVLDEQFF. Combining the CDR3 with reference TRBV7-3 and TRBJ2-1 gives the whole variable domain GAGVSQTPSNKVTEKGKYVELRCDPISGHTALYWYRQSLGQGPEFLIYFQGTGAADDSGLPNDRFFAVRPEGSVSTLKIQRTERGDSAVYLCASSLGVLDEQFFGPGTRLTVL.

This clone was found once. The J gene is TRBJ2-1, the V gene TRBV6-1, with D perhaps matching TRBD2 (7 bases). Germline assignment: CDR1 MNHNS and CDR2 SASEGT. This CDR3 contains 15 residues. V was pared by 1 base and J by 10 bases, with 17 bases between. CDR3 in DNA: TGTGCCAGCAGTGAAGGGTTAGTCGGGGGGCGGGAGCAGTTCTTC. Translating gives CASSEGLVGGREQFF.

The rearrangement joins TRBV24-1 to TRBJ1-2; 7 bases match TRBD1. Germline CDR1 and CDR2: KGHDR and SFDVKD. The CDR3 is 13 residues long. V was clipped by 0 bases and J by 8 bases; unmatched bases: 2. The DNA for the CDR3 is TGTGCCACCAGTGATTTGCGAGGGGGCGGCTACACCTTC. This codes for CATSDLRGGGYTF.

The V call is TRBV5-1, the J call TRBJ2-3, with 8 positions matching TRBD1. Germline V gives CDR1 SGHRS, CDR2 YFSETQ. This CDR3 comprises 14 residues. J gave up 6 bases and V 0 bases, and 3 bases lay outside the gene matches. The CDR3 DNA reads as TGCGCCAGCAGCTTGGAGACAGGGGCGGATACGCAGTATTTT. Its translation: CASSLETGADTQYF.

The J gene is TRBJ1-2, the V gene TRBV2, with D possibly matching TRBD1 (5 bases). The V gene lost 9 bases and the J gene lost 0 bases, with 11 bases spanning the gap. Germline CDR1 reads SNHLY; CDR2 reads FYNNEI. The CDR3 has 13 amino acids. CDR3 bases: TGTGCCAGTCTTGACAGAACTAACTATGGCTACACCTTC. Translated: CASLDRTNYGYTF.

The gene calls are TRBV14 and TRBJ1-6; D gene unclear. Germline CDR1 is SGHDN and CDR2 is FVKESK. The CDR3 is made up of 18 amino acids. Trimming shortened V by 1 base and J by 8 bases, and 21 bases separated the two germline ends. The CDR3 protein is CASSQAVWQSRQHSPLHF. The CDR3 region has the DNA TGTGCCAGCAGCCAAGCAGTTTGGCAGTCTAGGCAACATTCACCCCTCCACTTT.

The V gene is TRBV6-1, the J gene TRBJ1-6; perhaps TRBD1 as D (5 bases). Trimming stripped 4 bases from V and 0 bases from J, with 13 bases between. The CDR3 totals 17 residues. The V gene's germline CDR1 is MNHNS and CDR2 SASEGT. CDR3 protein: CASSVERGGSYNSPLHF. The CDR3 DNA reads TGTGCCAGCAGTGTAGAGAGGGGAGGCTCCTATAATTCACCCCTCCACTTT.

The rearrangement joins TRBV7-2 to TRBJ2-2; D is possibly TRBD1 (6 bases). Germline CDR1 and CDR2: SGHTA and FQGNSA. The CDR3 sequence is 14 residues long. Deletions cut 3 bases from V and 6 bases from J, with 11 bases between. The CDR3 bases are TGTGCCAGCAGCTTCACAGGGAGCGCCGGGGAGCTGTTTTTT. Its protein is CASSFTGSAGELFF.

The chain has TRBV2 and TRBJ1-2, with 9 bases matching TRBD1. This CDR3 has 12 residues. V trimming: 8 bases; J trimming: 2 bases; junction bases outside the gene matches: 0. Per germline, CDR1 SNHLY and CDR2 FYNNEI. CDR3 loop: CASGQGNYGYTF. CDR3 DNA: TGTGCCAGCGGACAGGGGAACTATGGCTACACCTTC.

This clone was detected only once. The chain combines TRBV6-2 or TRBV6-3 with TRBJ2-3, with 8 bases matching TRBD2. The length of the CDR3 is 14 residues. Trimming took 6 bases from V and 7 from J; bases not matched to a gene: 9. Germline V CDR1 and CDR2: MNHEY, SVGEGT. This CDR3 reads CASSPGLERYTQYF. The DNA for the CDR3 is TGTGCCAGCAGCCCGGGACTAGAACGTTATACGCAGTATTTT.

The V and J genes are TRBV5-6 and TRBJ1-1, with D tentatively TRBD1 (5 bases). The germline CDR1 and CDR2 sequences are SGHDT and YYEEEE. This CDR3 has 12 amino acids. V dropped 2 bases and J dropped 11 bases, with 13 bases sitting between them. In DNA, the CDR3 is TGTGCCAGCAGCTTATGGGGCGAAGGGGCTTTCTTT. Protein sequence: CASSLWGEGAFF.

The V and J genes are TRBV29-1 and TRBJ2-3; TRBD2 agrees at 8 bases. Germline trimming cut 6 bases from V and 0 bases from J; bases unmatched to any gene: 8. Germline CDR1 SQVTM, CDR2 ANQGSEA. The CDR3 contains 15 residues. The CDR3 nucleotides read TGCAGCGTCTACGGGGGGGCTCTTAGCACAGATACGCAGTATTTT. It yields the protein CSVYGGALSTDTQYF.

The chain joins TRBV3-1 (or the pseudogene TRBV3-2) to TRBJ2-7; possibly TRBD1 for D (6 bases). CDR1 and CDR2 from the germline V gene are LGHDT and YNNKEL (reference sequence). The CDR3 is 14 amino acids. V gave up 5 bases and J gave up 5 bases, with 16 bases separating them. CDR3: CASSNRGGGHEQYF. The CDR3 region has the DNA TGTGCCAGCAGCAATAGGGGTGGGGGCCACGAGCAGTACTTC.

The rearrangement joins TRBV4-2 to TRBJ2-1; TRBD1 agrees at 7 bases. The CDR3 consists of 14 residues. V dropped 1 base and J dropped 6; count of bases not matched to a gene: 3. Per germline, CDR1 LGHNA and CDR2 YNFKEQ. CDR3 in amino acids: CASSQARTGNEQFF. For the CDR3, the DNA is TGTGCCAGCAGCCAAGCCCGGACAGGCAATGAGCAGTTCTTC.

The gene calls are TRBV6-6 and TRBJ1-4, with unresolved D. CDR3 length equals 16 residues. Germline loops: CDR1 MNHNY, CDR2 SVGAGI (reference sequence). Trimming removed 2 bases at V and 5 bases at J, with 15 bases between. The CDR3 DNA sequence: TGTGCCAGCAGTTACGCGAGCAAGAGGGCAAATGAAAAACTGTTTTTT. It encodes CASSYASKRANEKLFF.

This chain links TRBV24-1 with TRBJ1-6; D gene ambiguous. The germline gives CDR1 KGHDR, CDR2 SFDVKD. V was shortened by 12 bases and J by 0 bases, with 8 bases between the two germline ends. The CDR3 runs 13 residues. The CDR3 DNA reads TGTGCCGGGCGGGTCTCCTATAATTCACCCCTCCACTTT. Protein sequence: CAGRVSYNSPLHF.

In its sample, this clone was seen once. V gene TRBV10-1 combines with J gene TRBJ1-2; D call uncertain. The V and J ends lost 4 bases and 0 bases respectively, with 6 bases between them. This CDR3 region has 13 residues. Germline CDR1 WNHNN, CDR2 SYGVQD (reference sequence). The CDR3 here is CASSADSNYGYTF. CDR3 DNA: TGCGCCAGCAGTGCCGACTCTAACTATGGCTACACCTTC.

The V and J genes are TRBV5-1 and TRBJ2-4, with D maybe TRBD2 (7 bases). The CDR3 length is 16 residues. CDR1 SGHRS and CDR2 YFSETQ come from the germline V gene. V lost 4 bases and J 1 base, leaving 15 bases between the germline ends. The DNA of the CDR3 is TGCGCCAGCAGCCCCCGGGGAGGGGGGGCCAAAAACATTCAGTACTTC. Amino acid sequence: CASSPRGGGAKNIQYF. The whole variable domain, filled in from reference TRBV5-1 and TRBJ2-4, reads KAGVTQTPRYLIKTRGQQVTLSCSPISGHRSVSWYQQTPGQGLQFLFEYFSETQRNKGNFPGRFSGRQFSNSRSEMNVSTLELGDSALYLCASSPRGGGAKNIQYFGAGTRLSVL.

V usage is TRBV7-2 and J usage is TRBJ1-5; possible D gene TRBD1, 5 bases. Trimming left V 6 bases short and J 2 bases short, with 8 bases between. CDR3 length: 13 amino acids. Germline CDR1 is SGHTA and CDR2 is FQGNSA. The CDR3 sequence is CASSTRGNQPQHF. The CDR3 region has the DNA TGTGCCAGCAGTACCAGGGGCAATCAGCCCCAGCATTTT. Complete variable domain (other parts from reference TRBV7-2 and TRBJ1-5): GAGVSQSPSNKVTEKGKDVELRCDPISGHTALYWYRQSLGQGLEFLIYFQGNSAPDKSGLPSDRFSAERTGGSVSTLTIQRTQQEDSAVYLCASSTRGNQPQHFGDGTRLSIL.

The chain is built from TRBV9 and TRBJ1-3; no clear D gene. Deletions cut 4 bases from V and 1 base from J, with 15 bases between. This CDR3 contains 16 residues. Germline V gene data show CDR1 as SGDLS and CDR2 as YYNGEE. The CDR3 loop reads CASSSRQDLSGNTIYF. The DNA of the CDR3 is TGTGCCAGCAGCTCTCGCCAGGACTTGTCTGGAAACACCATATATTTT.

The chain is built from TRBV4-1 and TRBJ1-4, with D tentatively TRBD1 (6 bases). Deletions cut 4 bases from V and 3 bases from J, with 6 bases between. From germline, CDR1 is MGHRA and CDR2 YSYEKL. There are 13 residues in the CDR3. The DNA for the CDR3 is TGCGCCAGCAGCCGACAGGCTAATGAAAAACTGTTTTTT. It specifies CASSRQANEKLFF.

This chain joins TRBV5-1 and TRBJ2-3, with a tentative D call TRBD2 (6 bases). The CDR3 consists of 15 residues. The V end was cut by 7 bases, the J end by 0 bases, with 15 bases between. The germline CDR1 and CDR2 sequences are SGHRS and YFSETQ. CDR3 DNA: TGCGCCAGCGGGATGGGGGGACTTAGCACAGATACGCAGTATTTT. Residues: CASGMGGLSTDTQYF.

This clone appeared once. This chain links TRBV29-1 with TRBJ2-4, with 7 positions matching TRBD1. The CDR3 has 12 amino acids. V dropped 5 bases and J dropped 7; count of bases not matched to a gene: 5. Germline V gene lookup returns CDR1 SQVTM and CDR2 ANQGSEA. The CDR3 reads CSVRDRANIQYF. Written as DNA, the CDR3 is TGCAGCGTTCGTGACAGGGCGAACATTCAGTACTTC.

The chain combines TRBV19 with TRBJ2-7; D unresolved. From germline, CDR1 is LNHDA and CDR2 SQIVND (reference sequence). This CDR3 has 13 amino acids. Trimming took 3 bases from V and 6 from J, leaving 12 bases between them. DNA for the CDR3: TGTGCCAGTAGTATTACCCAGGCGTCCGAGCAGTACTTC. Translating gives CASSITQASEQYF. Variable domain in full (rest from reference TRBV19 and TRBJ2-7): DGGITQSPKYLFRKEGQNVTLSCEQNLNHDAMYWYRQDPGQGLRLIYYSQIVNDFQKGDIAEGYSVSREKKESFPLTVTSAQKNPTAFYLCASSITQASEQYFGPGTRLTVT.